This T cell receptor (beta chain) originates from a study of OX40 agonist ivuxolimab in advanced cancers. In the study overall: Three patients responded partially, comprising one with hepatocellular carcinoma and two with cutaneous melanoma. Study-wide results and caveats: The specificity for antigen of the expanded peripheral T cells was not determined. In the 0.1-3.0 mg/kg groups, partial responders showed among the lowest expansion.

Clones were read by immunoSEQ multiplex PCR, and TCRdb kept only the in-frame ones, dropping some. This table has over 100,000 clones, approximately 92% appearing once. This clone has a single count. What it recognizes is unknown. At cycle 4 day 1, cycle 7 day 1, and baseline, blood was sampled. J was trimmed by 4 bases and V by 4 bases; bases with no gene match: 3. This CDR3 is 13 amino acids long. Germline CDR1 and CDR2: SNHLY and FYNNEI. V gene TRBV2 combines with J gene TRBJ1-2, with 7 bases that match TRBD1. The TCR originated in an adult with an advanced solid tumor such as melanoma, head and neck, liver or kidney cancer. Sequenced here: CD4+ or CD8+ T cells sorted from blood, sampled in a trial of the OX40 agonist ivuxolimab. The CDR3 DNA reads as TGTGCCAGCAGTGCGGGACAGTCCTATGGCTACACCTTC. This gives the protein CASSAGQSYGYTF.